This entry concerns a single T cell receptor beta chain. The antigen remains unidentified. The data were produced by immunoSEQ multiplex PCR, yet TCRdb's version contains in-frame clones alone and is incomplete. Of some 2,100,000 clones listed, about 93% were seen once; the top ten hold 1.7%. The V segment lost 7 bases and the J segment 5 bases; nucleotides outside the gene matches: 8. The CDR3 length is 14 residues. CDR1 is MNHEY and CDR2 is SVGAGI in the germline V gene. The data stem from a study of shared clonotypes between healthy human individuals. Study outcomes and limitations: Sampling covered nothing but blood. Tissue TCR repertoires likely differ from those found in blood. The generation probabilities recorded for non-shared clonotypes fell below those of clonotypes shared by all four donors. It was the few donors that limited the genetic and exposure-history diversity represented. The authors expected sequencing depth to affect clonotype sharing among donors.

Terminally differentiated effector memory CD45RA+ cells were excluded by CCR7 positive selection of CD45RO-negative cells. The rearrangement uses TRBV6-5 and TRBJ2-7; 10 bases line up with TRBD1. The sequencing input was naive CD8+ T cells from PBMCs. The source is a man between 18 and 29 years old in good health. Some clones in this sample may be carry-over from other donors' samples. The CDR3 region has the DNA TGTGCCAGCAAGAATCCGGGACAGGGGCACGAGCAGTACTTC. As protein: CASKNPGQGHEQYF.